This TCR beta chain was found in a study of control samples from healthy donors and cancer patients. V gave up 0 bases and J gave up 5 bases, with 22 bases separating them. Germline loops: CDR1 MNHEY, CDR2 SVGEGT. The CDR3 is made up of 18 amino acids. Assay used: immunoSEQ multiplex PCR; TCRdb lists only in-frame clones, some missing. This sample has approximately 100,000 clones, with over 85% found just once. The chain combines TRBV6-2 or TRBV6-3 with TRBJ2-5; no clear D gene. The clonotype comes from a human donor in good health. The donor label of this sample is uncertain. Sequenced: blood. The CDR3 DNA sequence: TGTGCCAGCAGTTACTCGAGCTTCTCGGGTTGGAGTAGGGAGACCCAGTACTTC. The encoded protein is CASSYSSFSGWSRETQYF.